This passage covers 27 T cell receptor beta chains from one sample sequenced in a study of blood T cells in healthy people across ages (dated by TCRdb to the mid-2010s). Libraries came from 5' RACE. Instrument on record: Illumina HiSeq 2500. A second PCR of roughly 7 to 11 cycles was performed with a sample-barcoded 5' primer and a J-beta primer mix. The public reads were reprocessed in TCRdb via fastp at Q25 and MiXCR, keeping in-frame beta chains. Records with the same CDR3 protein are collapsed into one entry carrying the most frequent genes and DNA. The sample table contains 270,000 or so distinct CDR3 sequences; only one count was recorded for around 27% of them. 29% of the sample lies in the top ten. The sequencing input was blood. These receptors were obtained from a woman in her 70s in good health.

This chain connects TRBV5-6 to TRBJ1-2; maybe TRBD1 (6 bases). Trimming took off 2 bases at V and 8 bases at J, with 13 bases between the two ends. The CDR3 is 13 amino acids. Germline V gene sequence: CDR1 SGHDT, CDR2 YYEEEE. In DNA, the CDR3 is TGTGCCAGCAGCTTACCGTACAGGGAAGGCTACACCTTC. Its protein product is CASSLPYREGYTF.

This clonotype came up a few times. This chain connects TRBV5-1 to TRBJ2-5; D possibly matches TRBD1 or TRBD2 (7 bases each). V was cut by 3 bases and J by 7 bases, with 16 bases left in between. Germline V CDR1 and CDR2: SGHRS, YFSETQ. This CDR3 is built from 14 residues. CDR3 nucleotides: TGCGCCAGCAGCTCCGGTACAGGGGAGGGGACCCAGTACTTC. Translating gives CASSSGTGEGTQYF.

The chain uses TRBV6-1 and TRBJ1-2; TRBD1 agrees at 9 bases. CDR3 size: 15 residues. The V and J ends lost 3 bases and 2 bases, in that order; junction bases with no gene match: 4. Germline CDR1 and CDR2: MNHNS and SASEGT. The CDR3 here is CASSDGQGPNYGYTF. The CDR3 nucleotides are TGTGCCAGCAGTGACGGACAGGGGCCCAACTATGGCTACACCTTC.

This sequence joins TRBV20-1 and TRBJ1-2; D is undetermined. Between the trimmed V and J ends, which lost 1 base and 7 bases, there was a span of 13 bases. The length of the CDR3 is 13 residues. Germline CDR1 reads DFQATT; CDR2 reads SNEGSKA (reference sequence). The CDR3 sequence: CSARASNGIGYTF. CDR3 DNA: TGCAGTGCTAGAGCCTCGAACGGGATTGGCTACACCTTC.

The chain recombines TRBV28 with TRBJ2-7, with 9 bases that match TRBD1. Germline V gene sequence: CDR1 MDHEN, CDR2 SYDVKM. CDR3 length: 16 residues. V trimming: 0 bases; J trimming: 1 base; junction bases outside the gene matches: 4. CDR3 amino acids: CASSLWGQGNSYEQYF. In DNA form, the CDR3 reads TGTGCCAGCAGTTTATGGGGACAGGGTAATTCCTACGAGCAGTACTTC.

The chain uses TRBV20-1 and TRBJ2-5; D remains unclear. V dropped 3 bases and J dropped 5 bases, with 7 bases sitting between them. Germline V lookup: CDR1 DFQATT, CDR2 SNEGSKA (reference sequence). The CDR3 is made up of 11 amino acids. The CDR3, as DNA: TGCAGTGCTAGCGCCGGGGAGACCCAGTACTTC. As protein: CSASAGETQYF.

A few counts support this clonotype. CDR3 DNA sequence: TGTGCCAGCAGCCAGGTAGCGACCGGGGAGCTGTTTTTT. It codes for CASSQVATGELFF. The chain combines TRBV11-2 with TRBJ2-2, with D perhaps matching TRBD2 (5 bases). The germline V gene encodes CDR1 SGHAT and CDR2 FQNNGV. The germline V and J ends were trimmed by 5 bases and 5 bases, with 9 bases remaining between them. This CDR3 is 13 amino acids long.

The chain employs TRBV28 and TRBJ1-4; D is possibly TRBD1 (6 bases). CDR1 and CDR2 (germline): MDHEN, SYDVKM. V shed 5 bases and J shed 7 bases, with 11 bases lying between them. The CDR3 is made up of 13 amino acids. The CDR3 region has the DNA TGTGCCAGCAGTCCTCCCAGGGGTGAAAAACTGTTTTTT. This encodes CASSPPRGEKLFF.

This clonotype came up a few times. V usage is TRBV7-2 and J usage is TRBJ1-2; D is undetermined. The V gene's germline CDR1 is SGHTA and CDR2 FQGNSA. V gave up 3 bases and J gave up 8 bases, with 13 bases separating them. The CDR3 runs to 13 residues. DNA for the CDR3: TGTGCCAGCAGCTTGGTGACCAGCAGGGGCTACACCTTC. Translating gives CASSLVTSRGYTF.

The chain has TRBV5-5 and TRBJ1-1, with 7 bases aligning to TRBD1. CDR3 length: 16 amino acids. Unmatched junction bases numbered 10, after V lost 4 bases and J lost 1 base. CDR1 and CDR2 (germline): SGHKS, YYEKEE (reference sequence). DNA of the CDR3: TGTGCCAGCAGCAAGGATTACAGGGGAGGGAACACTGAAGCTTTCTTT. It encodes CASSKDYRGGNTEAFF.

This clonotype was seen a handful of times. This chain joins TRBV15 and TRBJ2-7, with D uncertain. V was pared by 1 base and J by 4 bases, with 11 bases between. The CDR3 covers 14 residues. The V gene's germline CDR1 is LNHNV and CDR2 YYDKDF (reference sequence). The CDR3 coding sequence is TGTGCCACCAGCAGAGGGGCCGTGGGATACGAGCAGTACTTC. Encoded protein: CATSRGAVGYEQYF.

This clonotype appeared a few times. The chain couples TRBV2 to TRBJ2-5, with a possible D match to TRBD1 (5 bases). The CDR3 sequence is 15 residues long. V was trimmed by 0 bases and J by 4 bases, leaving 12 bases between them. Germline assignment: CDR1 SNHLY and CDR2 FYNNEI. The CDR3 protein is CASSEATTETETQYF. The CDR3 DNA reads as TGTGCCAGCAGTGAAGCGACGACAGAAACAGAGACCCAGTACTTC.

V and J are TRBV7-9 and TRBJ2-6; D is uncertain. The CDR3 runs 15 residues. Trimming left V 7 bases short and J 0 bases short, with 10 bases between. Germline CDR1 and CDR2: SEHNR and FQNEAQ (reference sequence). In nucleotides, the CDR3 is TGTGCCAGCACCTCCCAGCCCTCTGGGGCCAACGTCCTGACTTTC. This sequence encodes CASTSQPSGANVLTF.

This chain uses TRBV28 with TRBJ2-1; 7 bases agree with TRBD1. CDR1 and CDR2 (germline): MDHEN, SYDVKM. The CDR3 contains 14 residues. The J segment lost 4 bases and the V segment lost 6 bases, leaving 6 bases of the junction unmatched. The chain's CDR3 is CASSDRQGYNEQFF. CDR3 nucleotides: TGTGCCAGCAGCGATCGACAGGGTTACAATGAGCAGTTCTTC.

CDR3 coding DNA: TGTGCCATCAGAAAAACGGCAGGGGACACCGGGGAGCTGTTTTTT. This codes for CAIRKTAGDTGELFF. This chain uses TRBV10-3 with TRBJ2-2; maybe TRBD1 (6 bases). Germline loops: CDR1 ENHRY, CDR2 SYGVKD. The V and J ends lost 6 bases and 3 bases respectively, with 14 bases between them. The CDR3 consists of 15 residues.

This clonotype was observed at least ten times. CDR3 in amino acids: CASSLWSSTGPYEQYF. CDR3 bases: TGTGCCAGCAGCTTATGGAGTTCGACAGGGCCCTACGAGCAGTACTTC. The V and J genes are TRBV7-9 and TRBJ2-7, with TRBD1 matching 7 bases. There are 16 residues in the CDR3. CDR1 and CDR2 from the germline V gene are SEHNR and FQNEAQ (reference sequence). The J segment lost 2 bases and the V segment lost 2 bases, leaving 9 bases of the junction unmatched.

This clonotype is a singleton in its sample. This chain uses TRBV12-3 or TRBV12-4 with TRBJ1-4, with no clear D. The CDR3 totals 14 residues. Trimming removed 4 bases at V and 7 bases at J, with 13 bases between. CDR3 in DNA: TGTGCCAGCAGTTCTAGGGTGTATGGTGAAAAACTGTTTTTT. This encodes CASSSRVYGEKLFF.

V and J are TRBV5-1 and TRBJ2-5; D call uncertain. Germline V gene data show CDR1 as SGHRS and CDR2 as YFSETQ. V lost 6 bases and J lost 1, with 13 bases in between. CDR3 length: 14 amino acids. The CDR3 sequence is CASTKSGPQETQYF. The CDR3 coding sequence is TGCGCCAGCACAAAATCCGGACCCCAAGAGACCCAGTACTTC.

The chain joins TRBV28 to TRBJ2-5; a weak D match, TRBD1 (5 bases). Germline-derived CDR1 and CDR2 are MDHEN and SYDVKM. The CDR3 totals 14 residues. Deletions cut 10 bases from V and 9 bases from J, with 24 bases between. CDR3 DNA sequence: TGTGCCACCCGCACCAACGTAGGTCAAGGGGCCCAGTACTTC. Amino acid sequence: CATRTNVGQGAQYF.

This clonotype turned up a few times. The CDR3 coding sequence is TGTGCCAGCAGTTTATATGCTAGCGGGATTCAAGAGACCCAGTACTTC. Translation: CASSLYASGIQETQYF. V gene TRBV27 combines with J gene TRBJ2-5; 9 nucleotides match TRBD2. V lost 1 base and J lost 2; bases outside the gene matches: 5. Germline V CDR1 and CDR2: MNHEY, SMNVEV (reference sequence). This CDR3 contains 16 residues.

The V gene is TRBV20-1, the J gene TRBJ2-1; 11 positions match TRBD2. Germline V CDR1 and CDR2: DFQATT, SNEGSKA (reference sequence). This CDR3 is built from 15 residues. Losses at the gene ends were 6 bases for V and 10 bases for J; bases not matched to a gene: 14. DNA for the CDR3: TGCAGTGCACCTCTAGCGGGAGGCCCGGGAGGGGAGCAGTTCTTC. It codes for CSAPLAGGPGGEQFF.

This chain connects TRBV7-8 to TRBJ2-5, with a weak D call TRBD1 (6 bases). CDR3 length equals 15 residues. CDR1 and CDR2 from the germline V gene are SGHVS and FQNEAQ. V shed 5 bases and J shed 4 bases, with 17 bases lying between them. The CDR3 loop reads CASSPYRDPPETQYF. In DNA, the CDR3 is TGTGCCAGCAGCCCGTACAGGGACCCTCCAGAGACCCAGTACTTC.

This sequence joins TRBV9 and TRBJ2-1; possibly TRBD1 or TRBD2 for D (5 bases each). Trimming shortened V by 3 bases and J by 7 bases, and 20 bases separated the two germline ends. Germline CDR1 is SGDLS and CDR2 is YYNGEE. CDR3 length equals 16 residues. The CDR3 region is CASSALNARGVNEQFF. The CDR3 nucleotides read TGTGCCAGCAGCGCACTCAACGCTCGAGGGGTAAATGAGCAGTTCTTC.

This clonotype was seen a handful of times. This chain connects TRBV5-1 to TRBJ1-1; D might be TRBD1 (5 bases). Germline-derived CDR1 and CDR2 are SGHRS and YFSETQ. Trimming cost V 3 bases and J 6 bases, with 18 bases left between them. The CDR3 extends over 15 amino acids. The CDR3 nucleotides are TGCGCCAGCAGCTCGGACGGACTGGTAGGGGCTGAAGCTTTCTTT. It is translated as CASSSDGLVGAEAFF.

The V call is TRBV7-2, the J call TRBJ2-1; D tentatively reads TRBD1 or TRBD2 (6 bases each). The V end lost 7 bases, the J end lost 3 bases, and 13 bases lay between the germline ends. Germline V gene lookup returns CDR1 SGHTA and CDR2 FQGNSA. The CDR3 covers 14 residues. CDR3 nucleotides: TGTGCCAGCAAGACCGGGGGCTTCTACAATGAGCAGTTCTTC. It yields the protein CASKTGGFYNEQFF.

The genes are TRBV7-2 and TRBJ2-4; 9 bases match TRBD2. The ends lost 5 bases at V and 1 base at J; junction bases unmatched: 6. There are 16 residues in the CDR3. Germline V gene lookup returns CDR1 SGHTA and CDR2 FQGNSA. CDR3 residues: CASSAAGGSAKNIQYF. CDR3 coding DNA: TGTGCCAGCAGCGCAGCGGGAGGTTCGGCCAAAAACATTCAGTACTTC.

The chain combines TRBV5-1 with TRBJ2-7, with unresolved D. The CDR3 is 13 amino acids. Germline CDR1 is SGHRS and CDR2 is YFSETQ. Trimming stripped 0 bases from V and 0 bases from J, with 4 bases between. In nucleotides, the CDR3 is TGCGCCAGCAGCTTGGACAACTCCTACGAGCAGTACTTC. It yields the protein CASSLDNSYEQYF.